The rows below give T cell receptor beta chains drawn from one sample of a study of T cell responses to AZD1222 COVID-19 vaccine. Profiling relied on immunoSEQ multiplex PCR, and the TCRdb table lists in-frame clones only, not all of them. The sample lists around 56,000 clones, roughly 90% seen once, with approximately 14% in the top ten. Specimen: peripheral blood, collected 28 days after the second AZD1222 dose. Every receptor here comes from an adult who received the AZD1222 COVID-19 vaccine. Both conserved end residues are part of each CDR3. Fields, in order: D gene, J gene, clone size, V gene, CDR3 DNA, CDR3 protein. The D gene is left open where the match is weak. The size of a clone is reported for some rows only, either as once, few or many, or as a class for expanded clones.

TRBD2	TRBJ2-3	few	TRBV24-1	TGTGCCACCAGTGAACAGGGGACTAGCGGGATGGTCGATACGCAGTATTTT	CATSEQGTSGMVDTQYF
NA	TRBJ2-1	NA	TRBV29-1	TGCAGCGTTGCTCAAGCGTGGGATGAGCAGTTCTTC	CSVAQAWDEQFF
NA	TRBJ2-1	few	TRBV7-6	TGTGCCAGCAGCTTAGGTCTAGCAGAGTACAATGAGCAGTTCTTC	CASSLGLAEYNEQFF
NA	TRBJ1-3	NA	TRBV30	TGTGCCTGTCCCGGGCCCGTCGCTGGAAACACCATATATTTT	CACPGPVAGNTIYF
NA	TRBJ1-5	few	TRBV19	TGTGCCAGTAGTAACACGGCCAGGGTGAGTGGTCAGCCCCAGCATTTT	CASSNTARVSGQPQHF
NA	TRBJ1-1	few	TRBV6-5	TGTGCCAGCAGTTACTTGGCAGGGAGCACTGAAGCTTTCTTT	CASSYLAGSTEAFF
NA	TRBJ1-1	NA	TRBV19	TGTGCCAGTAGTATAAGCCCGGGGCAGGGTAGCCCTGAAGCTTTCTTT	CASSISPGQGSPEAFF
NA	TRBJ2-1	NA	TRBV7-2	TGTGCCAGCAGCTTGGCGTGGCACAATGAGCAGTTCTTC	CASSLAWHNEQFF
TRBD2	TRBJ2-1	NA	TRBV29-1	TGCAGCGTCGGTCGACTAGCGGGCTCCTACAATGAGCAGTTCTTC	CSVGRLAGSYNEQFF
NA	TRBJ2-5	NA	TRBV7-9	TGTGCCAGCAGCCCGACAGGGAGGGAGACCCAGTACTTC	CASSPTGRETQYF
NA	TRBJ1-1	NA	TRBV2	TGTGCCAGCAGTGTTGGAGGATATCTCACTGAAGCTTTCTTT	CASSVGGYLTEAFF
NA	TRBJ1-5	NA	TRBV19	TGTGCCAGTAGTATTCCGCCGTCCATAGACACCTCCAATCAGCCCCAGCATTTT	CASSIPPSIDTSNQPQHF
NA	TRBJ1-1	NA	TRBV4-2	TGTGCCAGCAGCCAAGATCATCTTGGGACTGAAGCTTTCTTT	CASSQDHLGTEAFF
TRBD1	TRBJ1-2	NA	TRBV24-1	TGTGCCACCAGTGATCCCCTAAAACCGGGACAGGCCAATGGCTACACCTTC	CATSDPLKPGQANGYTF
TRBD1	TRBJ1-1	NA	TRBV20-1	TGCAGTGCCAGACGGGACAGGGAAGCTTTCTTT	CSARRDREAFF